This entry lists 5 T cell receptor beta chains sequenced from one sample in a study of blood T cell repertoires in COVID-19. Assay: immunoSEQ multiplex PCR; the TCRdb copy retains only in-frame clones and omits some. Among 200,000 to 250,000 clones, about 80% were seen once, and the ten largest hold over 6.5%. The sequenced material came from peripheral blood. These receptors were collected from a woman aged 80 or over with COVID-19, enrolled during active disease.

This chain joins TRBV19 and TRBJ2-1; 14 nucleotides agree with TRBD2. The CDR3 sequence is 16 residues long. J gave up 2 bases and V 4 bases, and 1 base lay outside the gene matches. Germline CDR1 LNHDA, CDR2 SQIVND (reference sequence). The CDR3 protein is CASSTTSGRAYNEQFF. DNA for the CDR3: TGTGCCAGTAGTACGACTAGCGGGAGGGCCTACAATGAGCAGTTCTTC.

This chain joins TRBV10-3 and TRBJ1-1; D remains ambiguous. V lost 6 bases and J lost 0, with 8 bases in between. Germline V gene lookup returns CDR1 ENHRY and CDR2 SYGVKD. CDR3 length equals 13 residues. The CDR3 here is CAISDFMNTEAFF. Here the CDR3 DNA reads TGTGCCATCAGCGACTTTATGAACACTGAAGCTTTCTTT.

This clone has just one count. The rearrangement uses TRBV5-6 and TRBJ2-5; D is possibly TRBD1 (6 bases). CDR3 length: 17 residues. The germline V and J ends were trimmed by 0 bases and 4 bases, with 19 bases remaining between them. The V gene's germline CDR1 is SGHDT and CDR2 YYEEEE. CDR3 sequence reads: CASSLALGARGPETQYF. Here the CDR3 DNA reads TGTGCCAGCAGCTTGGCTTTAGGGGCCAGGGGTCCAGAGACCCAGTACTTC.

This chain links TRBV6-1 with TRBJ1-5, with a weak D call TRBD1 (5 bases). This CDR3 has 16 amino acids. CDR1 and CDR2 from the germline V gene are MNHNS and SASEGT. V shed 3 bases and J shed 1 base, with 13 bases lying between them. Here the CDR3 reads CASSEVGTVSNQPQHF. Here the CDR3 DNA reads TGTGCCAGCAGTGAGGTAGGGACTGTGAGCAATCAGCCCCAGCATTTT.

In nucleotides, the CDR3 is TGTGCCAGCTCACCACCCCTCTCTGGAAACACCATATATTTT. This encodes CASSPPLSGNTIYF. The rearrangement links TRBV18 to TRBJ1-3; D is unclear. The CDR3 sequence is 14 residues long. Germline lookup yields CDR1 KGHSH and CDR2 LQKENI. Trimming stripped 0 bases from V and 0 bases from J, with 3 bases between.